This TCR beta chain was obtained from a study of OX40 agonist ivuxolimab in advanced cancers. Study as a whole: An agonistic anti-OX40 (CD134) antibody, ivuxolimab, was used to treat the patients. Patients with prior anti-PD-1, anti-PD-L1 or anti-CTLA-4 therapy were eligible; 40% had some.

The cohort excluded patients with autoimmune disease history or systemic immunosuppression. A word on this clone: The antigen remains unidentified. The missing conserved phenylalanine or tryptophan at the end of this CDR3 makes a read error likely.

Findings and limits, study-wide: At 0.1 to 3.0 mg/kg and by week 6, CD4+ and CD8+ T cells in the blood had expanded clonally.

Produced via immunoSEQ multiplex PCR; TCRdb's table is partial and in-frame only. This repertoire shows roughly 81,000 clones, about 93% found once; its top ten account for roughly 11%. This CDR3 has 14 residues. Germline loops: CDR1 SGHVS, CDR2 FQNEAQ. The ends were cut back, 5 bases at V and 4 bases at J, with 15 bases in the middle. The chain carries TRBV7-8 and TRBJ2-7; a possible D gene is TRBD2 (7 bases). This clonotype originated in an adult with an advanced solid tumor such as melanoma, head and neck, liver or kidney cancer. This material consisted of CD4+ or CD8+ T cells sorted from blood, taken in a trial of the OX40 agonist ivuxolimab. The CDR3 sequence is CASSIGGATYEQYL. The CDR3 DNA follows: TGTGCCAGCAGCATAGGGGGGGCCACTTACGAGCAGTACCTC.